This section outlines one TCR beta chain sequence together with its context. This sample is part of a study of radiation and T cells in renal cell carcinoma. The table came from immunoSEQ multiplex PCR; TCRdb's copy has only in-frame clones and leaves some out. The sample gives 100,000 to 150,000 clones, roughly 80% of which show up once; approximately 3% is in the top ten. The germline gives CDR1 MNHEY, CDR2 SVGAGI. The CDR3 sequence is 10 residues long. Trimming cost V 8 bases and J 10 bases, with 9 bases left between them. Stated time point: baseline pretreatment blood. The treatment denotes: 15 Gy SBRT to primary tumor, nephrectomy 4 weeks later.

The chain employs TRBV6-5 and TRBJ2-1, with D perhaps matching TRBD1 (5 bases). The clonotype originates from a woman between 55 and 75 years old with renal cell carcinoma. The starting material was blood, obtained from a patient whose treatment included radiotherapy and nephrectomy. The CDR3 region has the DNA TGTGCCAGCTCAGGGTACGAGCAGTTCTTC. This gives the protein CASSGYEQFF.